This T cell receptor beta chain was recorded in a study of T-cell reconstitution after alpha-beta-depleted transplantation in children. Notes on the study in general: For some patients, TCRbeta diversity was high at day 60 because of recipient T cells and thymic progenitors that survived. T-cell counts and diversity at one year following transplant were attributed mainly to newly produced T cells.

This clonotype was counted only a few times. No antigen is known for it. Germline V CDR1 and CDR2: SGHRS, YFSETQ. V was trimmed by 1 base and J by 1 base, leaving 17 bases between them. This CDR3 contains 17 residues. A TCRbeta library incorporating unique molecular identifiers was prepared. TCRdb passed the PCR reads through MiXCR, listing each CDR3 protein once. The sample has just over 950,000 distinct CDR3 sequences, around 30% seen once. The rearrangement uses TRBV5-1 and TRBJ1-2; tentatively, D is TRBD1 (5 bases). The receptor comes from a boy younger than two who had a stem cell transplant for SCID, so the T cells may come from the graft donor. The specimen comprised PBMCs, mostly from graft donor cells, sampled 360 days after TCRalphabeta/CD19-depleted stem cell transplant. The CDR3 bases are TGCGCCAGCAGCTTGACCCCCGACAGACTTTTTAACTATGGCTACACCTTC. Translated: CASSLTPDRLFNYGYTF.